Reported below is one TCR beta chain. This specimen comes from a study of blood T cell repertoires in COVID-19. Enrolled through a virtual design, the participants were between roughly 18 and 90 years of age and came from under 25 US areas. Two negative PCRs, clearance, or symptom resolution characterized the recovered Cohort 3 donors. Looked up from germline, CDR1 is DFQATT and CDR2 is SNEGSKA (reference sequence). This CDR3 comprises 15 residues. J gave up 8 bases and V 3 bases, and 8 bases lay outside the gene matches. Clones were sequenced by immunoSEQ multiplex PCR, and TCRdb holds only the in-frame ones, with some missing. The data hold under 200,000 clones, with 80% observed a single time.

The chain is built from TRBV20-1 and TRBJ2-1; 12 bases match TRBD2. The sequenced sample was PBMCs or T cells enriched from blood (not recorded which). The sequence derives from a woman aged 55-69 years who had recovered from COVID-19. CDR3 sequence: CSASGLAGHEYEQFF. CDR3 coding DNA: TGCAGTGCTAGTGGACTAGCGGGACATGAATATGAGCAGTTCTTC.